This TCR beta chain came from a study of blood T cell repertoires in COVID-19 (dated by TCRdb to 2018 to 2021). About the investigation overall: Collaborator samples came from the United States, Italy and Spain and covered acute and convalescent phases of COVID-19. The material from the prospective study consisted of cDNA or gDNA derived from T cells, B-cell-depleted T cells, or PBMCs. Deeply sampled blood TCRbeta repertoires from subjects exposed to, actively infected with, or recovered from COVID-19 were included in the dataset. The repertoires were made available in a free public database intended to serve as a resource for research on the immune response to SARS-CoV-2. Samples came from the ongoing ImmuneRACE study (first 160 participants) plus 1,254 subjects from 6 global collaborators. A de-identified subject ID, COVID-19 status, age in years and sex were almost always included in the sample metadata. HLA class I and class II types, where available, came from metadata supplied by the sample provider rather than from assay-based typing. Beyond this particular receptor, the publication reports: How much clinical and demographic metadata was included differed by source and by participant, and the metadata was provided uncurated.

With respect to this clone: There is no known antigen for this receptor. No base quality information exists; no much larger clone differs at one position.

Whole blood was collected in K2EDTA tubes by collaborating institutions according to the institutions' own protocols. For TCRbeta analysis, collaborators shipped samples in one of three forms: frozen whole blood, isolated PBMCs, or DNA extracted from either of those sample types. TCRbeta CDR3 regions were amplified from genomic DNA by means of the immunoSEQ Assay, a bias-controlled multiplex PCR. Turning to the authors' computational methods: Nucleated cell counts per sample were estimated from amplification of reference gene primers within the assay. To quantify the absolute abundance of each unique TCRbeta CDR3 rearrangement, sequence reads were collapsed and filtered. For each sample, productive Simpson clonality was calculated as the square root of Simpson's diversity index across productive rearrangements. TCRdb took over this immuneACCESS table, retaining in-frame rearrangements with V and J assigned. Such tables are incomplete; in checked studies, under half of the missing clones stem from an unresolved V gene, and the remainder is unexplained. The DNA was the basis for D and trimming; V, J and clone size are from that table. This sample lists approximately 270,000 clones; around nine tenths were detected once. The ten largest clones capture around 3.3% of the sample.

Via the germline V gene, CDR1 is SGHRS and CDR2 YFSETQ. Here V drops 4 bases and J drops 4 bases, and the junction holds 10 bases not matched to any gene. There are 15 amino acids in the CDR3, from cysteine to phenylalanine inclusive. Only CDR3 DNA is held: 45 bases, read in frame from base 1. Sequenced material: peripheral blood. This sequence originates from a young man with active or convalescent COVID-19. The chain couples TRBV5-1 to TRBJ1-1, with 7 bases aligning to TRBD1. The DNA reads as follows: TGCGCCAGCAGCGAAAGACAGGGTCAGGTCACTGAAGCTTTCTTT. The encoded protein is CASSERQGQVTEAFF.